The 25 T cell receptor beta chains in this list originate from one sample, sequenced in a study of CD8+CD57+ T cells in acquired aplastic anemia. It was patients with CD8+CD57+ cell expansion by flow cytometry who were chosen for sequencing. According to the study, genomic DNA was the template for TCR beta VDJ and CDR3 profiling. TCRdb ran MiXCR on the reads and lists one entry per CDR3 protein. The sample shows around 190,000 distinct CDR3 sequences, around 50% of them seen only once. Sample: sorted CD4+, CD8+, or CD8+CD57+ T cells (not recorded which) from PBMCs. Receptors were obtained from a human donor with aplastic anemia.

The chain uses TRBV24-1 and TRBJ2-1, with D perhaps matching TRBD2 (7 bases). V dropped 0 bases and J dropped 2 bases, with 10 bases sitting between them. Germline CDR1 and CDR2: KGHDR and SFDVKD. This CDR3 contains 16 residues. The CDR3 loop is CATSDLRGAPYNEQFF. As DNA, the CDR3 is TGTGCCACCAGTGATTTGCGGGGGGCCCCCTACAATGAGCAGTTCTTC.

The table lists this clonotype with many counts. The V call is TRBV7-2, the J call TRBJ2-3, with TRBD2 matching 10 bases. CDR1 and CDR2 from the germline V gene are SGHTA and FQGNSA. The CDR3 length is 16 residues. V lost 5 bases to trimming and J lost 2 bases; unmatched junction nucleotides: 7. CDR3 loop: CASSPASGGYTDTQYF. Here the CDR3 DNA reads TGTGCCAGCAGCCCAGCTAGCGGGGGATACACAGATACGCAGTATTTT.

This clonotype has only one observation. CDR3 nucleotides: TGTGCCAGCAGTGAAGGAGGTGTGGCGGGCTATGGCTACACCTTC. Translated, it gives CASSEGGVAGYGYTF. The chain employs TRBV2 and TRBJ1-2, with D unclear. This CDR3 is 15 amino acids long. V was trimmed by 1 base and J by 4 bases, leaving 13 bases between them. CDR1 is SNHLY and CDR2 is FYNNEI in the germline V gene.

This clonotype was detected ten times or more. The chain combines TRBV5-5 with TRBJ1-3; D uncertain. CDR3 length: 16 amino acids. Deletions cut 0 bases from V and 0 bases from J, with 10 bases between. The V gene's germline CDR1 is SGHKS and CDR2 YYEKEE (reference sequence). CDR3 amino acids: CASSLERSHSGNTIYF. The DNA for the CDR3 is TGTGCCAGCAGCTTGGAACGGAGCCACTCTGGAAACACCATATATTTT.

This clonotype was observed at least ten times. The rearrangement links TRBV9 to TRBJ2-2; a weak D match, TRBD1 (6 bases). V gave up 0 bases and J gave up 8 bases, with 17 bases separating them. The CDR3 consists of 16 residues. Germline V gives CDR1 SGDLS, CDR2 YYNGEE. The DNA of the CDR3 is TGTGCCAGCAGCGTAGTCGCGCACAGGGCAGCGGGGGAGCTGTTTTTT. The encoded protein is CASSVVAHRAAGELFF.

The CDR3 loop is CASSAPQGAGGYTF. DNA for the CDR3: TGTGCCAGCAGTGCCCCGCAGGGGGCTGGGGGCTACACCTTC. The rearrangement joins TRBV25-1 to TRBJ1-2; 8 positions match TRBD1. Germline CDR1 is MGHDK and CDR2 is SYGVNS. The CDR3 sequence is 14 residues long. The trim removed 4 bases at V and 8 bases at J, leaving 9 bases unmatched.

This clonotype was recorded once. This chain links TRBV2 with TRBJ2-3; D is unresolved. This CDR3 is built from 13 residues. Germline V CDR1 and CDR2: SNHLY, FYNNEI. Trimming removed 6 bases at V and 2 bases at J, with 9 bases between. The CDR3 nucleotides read TGTGCCAGCAGCGTGCGCGCCACAGATACGCAGTATTTT. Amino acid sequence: CASSVRATDTQYF. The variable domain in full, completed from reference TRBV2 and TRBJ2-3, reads EPEVTQTPSHQVTQMGQEVILRCVPISNHLYFYWYRQILGQKVEFLVSFYNNEISEKSEIFDDQFSVERPDGSNFTLKIRSTKLEDSAMYFCASSVRATDTQYFGPGTRLTVL.

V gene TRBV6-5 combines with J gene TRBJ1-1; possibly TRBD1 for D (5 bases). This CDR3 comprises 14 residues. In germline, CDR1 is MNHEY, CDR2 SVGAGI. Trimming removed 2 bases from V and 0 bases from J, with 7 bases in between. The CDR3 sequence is CASSYQGVNTEAFF. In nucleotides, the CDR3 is TGTGCCAGCAGTTACCAGGGTGTGAACACTGAAGCTTTCTTT.

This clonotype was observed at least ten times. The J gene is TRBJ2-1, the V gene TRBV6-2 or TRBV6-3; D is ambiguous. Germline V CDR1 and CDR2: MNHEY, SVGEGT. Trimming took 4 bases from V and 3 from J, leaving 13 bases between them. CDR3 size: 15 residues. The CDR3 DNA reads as TGTGCCAGCAGTTCAATCCTTAGAGGCTACAATGAGCAGTTCTTC. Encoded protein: CASSSILRGYNEQFF.

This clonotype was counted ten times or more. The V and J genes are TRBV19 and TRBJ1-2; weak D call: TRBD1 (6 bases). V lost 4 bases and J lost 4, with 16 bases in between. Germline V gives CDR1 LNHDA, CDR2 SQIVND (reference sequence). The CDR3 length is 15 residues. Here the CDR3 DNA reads TGTGCCAGTAGTACCGACAGGAATGCTGGCTATGGCTACACCTTC. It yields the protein CASSTDRNAGYGYTF.

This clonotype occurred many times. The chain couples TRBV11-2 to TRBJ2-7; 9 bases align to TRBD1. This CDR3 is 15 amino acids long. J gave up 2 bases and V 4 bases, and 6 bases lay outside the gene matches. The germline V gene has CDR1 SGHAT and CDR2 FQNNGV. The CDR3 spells CASSSLGTGTYEQYF. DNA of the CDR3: TGTGCCAGCAGCTCCCTTGGGACAGGGACCTACGAGCAGTACTTC.

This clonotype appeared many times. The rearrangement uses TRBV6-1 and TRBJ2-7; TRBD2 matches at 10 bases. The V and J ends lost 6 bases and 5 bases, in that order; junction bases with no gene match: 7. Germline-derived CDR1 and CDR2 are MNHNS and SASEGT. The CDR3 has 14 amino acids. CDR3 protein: CASRIGTSVNEQYF. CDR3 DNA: TGTGCCAGCAGGATCGGGACTAGCGTCAACGAGCAGTACTTC.

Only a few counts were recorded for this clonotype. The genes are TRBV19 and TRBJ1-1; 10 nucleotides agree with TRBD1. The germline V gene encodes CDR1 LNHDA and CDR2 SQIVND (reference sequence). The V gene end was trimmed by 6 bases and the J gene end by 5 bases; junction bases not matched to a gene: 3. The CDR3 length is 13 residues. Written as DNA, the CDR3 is TGTGCCAGTAGCGGGACAGGGGAGACTGAAGCTTTCTTT. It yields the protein CASSGTGETEAFF.

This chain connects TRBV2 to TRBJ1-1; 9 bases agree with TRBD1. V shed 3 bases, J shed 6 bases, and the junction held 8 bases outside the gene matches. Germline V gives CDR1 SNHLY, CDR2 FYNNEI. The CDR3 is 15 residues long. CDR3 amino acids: CASSELGTGLAEAFF. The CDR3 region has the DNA TGTGCCAGCAGTGAGTTAGGGACAGGGCTGGCTGAAGCTTTCTTT.

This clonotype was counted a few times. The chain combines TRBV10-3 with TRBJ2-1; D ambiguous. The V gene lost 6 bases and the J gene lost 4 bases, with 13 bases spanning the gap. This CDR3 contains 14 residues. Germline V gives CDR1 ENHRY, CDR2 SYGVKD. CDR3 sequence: CAISFSEIYNEQFF. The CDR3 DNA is TGTGCCATCAGCTTCTCCGAGATATACAATGAGCAGTTCTTC.

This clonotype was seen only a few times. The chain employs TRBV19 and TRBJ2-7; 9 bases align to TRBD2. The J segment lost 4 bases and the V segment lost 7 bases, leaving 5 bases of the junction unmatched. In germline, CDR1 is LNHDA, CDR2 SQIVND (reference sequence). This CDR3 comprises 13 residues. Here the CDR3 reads CASKASGKYEQYF. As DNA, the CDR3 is TGTGCCAGTAAGGCTAGCGGGAAGTACGAGCAGTACTTC. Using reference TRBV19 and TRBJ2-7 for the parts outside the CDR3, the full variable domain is DGGITQSPKYLFRKEGQNVTLSCEQNLNHDAMYWYRQDPGQGLRLIYYSQIVNDFQKGDIAEGYSVSREKKESFPLTVTSAQKNPTAFYLCASKASGKYEQYFGPGTRLTVT.

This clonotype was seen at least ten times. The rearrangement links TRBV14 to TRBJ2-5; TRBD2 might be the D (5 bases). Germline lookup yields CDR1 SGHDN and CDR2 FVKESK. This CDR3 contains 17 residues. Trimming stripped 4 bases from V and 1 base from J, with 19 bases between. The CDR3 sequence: CASSPPRGRNTQETQYF. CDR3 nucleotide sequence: TGTGCCAGCAGCCCTCCCCGCGGGCGCAACACCCAAGAGACCCAGTACTTC.

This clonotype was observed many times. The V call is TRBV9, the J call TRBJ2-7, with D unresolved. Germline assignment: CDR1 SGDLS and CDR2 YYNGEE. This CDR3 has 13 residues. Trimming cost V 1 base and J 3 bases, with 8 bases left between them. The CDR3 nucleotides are TGTGCCAGCAGCGTATCTCCACTCTACGAGCAGTACTTC. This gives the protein CASSVSPLYEQYF.

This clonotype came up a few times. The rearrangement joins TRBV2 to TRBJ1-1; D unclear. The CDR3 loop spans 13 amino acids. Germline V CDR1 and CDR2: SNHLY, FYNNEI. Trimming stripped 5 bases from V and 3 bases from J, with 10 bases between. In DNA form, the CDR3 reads TGTGCCAGCAGTTGGCGAGGGTACACTGAAGCTTTCTTT. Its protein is CASSWRGYTEAFF.

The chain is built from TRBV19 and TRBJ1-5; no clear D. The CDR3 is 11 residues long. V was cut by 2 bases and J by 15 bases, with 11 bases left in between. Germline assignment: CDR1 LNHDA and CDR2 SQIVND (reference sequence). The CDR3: CASSIRRAMHF. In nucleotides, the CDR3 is TGTGCCAGTAGTATAAGGAGGGCCATGCATTTT.

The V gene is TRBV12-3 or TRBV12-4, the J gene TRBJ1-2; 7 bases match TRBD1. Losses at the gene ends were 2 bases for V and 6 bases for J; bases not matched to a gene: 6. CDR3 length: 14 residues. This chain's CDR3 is CASSLLSGGHGYTF. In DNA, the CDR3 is TGTGCCAGCAGTTTATTGTCAGGGGGGCATGGCTACACCTTC.

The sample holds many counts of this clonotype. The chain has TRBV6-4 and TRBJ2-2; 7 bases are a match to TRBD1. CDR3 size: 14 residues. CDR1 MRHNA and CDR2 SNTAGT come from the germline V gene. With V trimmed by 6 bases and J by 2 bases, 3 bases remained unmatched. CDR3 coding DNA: TGTGCCAGCAGGAGACAGGGAAACACCGGGGAGCTGTTTTTT. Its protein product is CASRRQGNTGELFF.

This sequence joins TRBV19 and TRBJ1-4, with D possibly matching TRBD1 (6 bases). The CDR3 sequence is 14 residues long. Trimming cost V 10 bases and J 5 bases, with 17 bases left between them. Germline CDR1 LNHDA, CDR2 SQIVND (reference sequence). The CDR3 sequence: CATRRTAGNEKLFF. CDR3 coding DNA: TGTGCCACCCGGCGGACAGCTGGGAATGAAAAACTGTTTTTT.

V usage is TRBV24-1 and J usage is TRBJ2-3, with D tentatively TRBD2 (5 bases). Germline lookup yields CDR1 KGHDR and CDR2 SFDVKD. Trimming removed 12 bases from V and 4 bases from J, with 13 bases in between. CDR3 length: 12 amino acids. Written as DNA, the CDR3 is TGTGCCTCTCAGGACGGGGCAGATACGCAGTATTTT. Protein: CASQDGADTQYF.

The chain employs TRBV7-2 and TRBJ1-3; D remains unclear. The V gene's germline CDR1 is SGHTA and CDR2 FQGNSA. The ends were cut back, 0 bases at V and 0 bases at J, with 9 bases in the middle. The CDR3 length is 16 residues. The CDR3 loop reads CASSLAGGYSGNTIYF. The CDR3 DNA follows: TGTGCCAGCAGCTTAGCCGGCGGCTACTCTGGAAACACCATATATTTT.